The next 8 T cell receptor beta chains were all read from a single sample in a study of T cells in Graves' hyperthyroidism and ophthalmopathy (dated by TCRdb to about 2019). The library was made by multiplex PCR. TCRdb lists the instrument as Illumina HiSeq 2000. TCR beta CDR3 regions were amplified from RNA transcripts. A first-round RT-PCR of the TCR CDR3 used the HTBI primer set with the Qiagen OneStep RT-PCR kit. TCRdb ran its own pipeline on the public reads, namely fastp trimming at Q25 and MiXCR clone calling, and kept in-frame beta chains. Every entry covers one CDR3 protein and lists the most common genes and DNA from its rows. For this sample the table gives around 610,000 distinct CDR3 sequences, of which roughly 14% were detected only once. The top ten clonotypes cover approximately 4.3% of the sample. The sequenced sample consisted of blood. The receptors derive from a woman aged 40-49 years with Graves' ophthalmopathy.

This clonotype was counted at least ten times. V usage is TRBV20-1 and J usage is TRBJ2-2; no clear D. Germline V lookup: CDR1 DFQATT, CDR2 SNEGSKA (reference sequence). The CDR3 length is 13 residues. The germline V and J ends were trimmed by 6 bases and 0 bases, with 8 bases remaining between them. The CDR3 DNA sequence: TGCAGTGCCAGAACTACGAACACCGGGGAGCTGTTTTTT. Translated: CSARTTNTGELFF.

This clonotype has a count of ten or more. J is TRBJ1-2 and V is TRBV7-9; 7 nucleotides line up with TRBD1. CDR1 and CDR2 from the germline V gene are SEHNR and FQNEAQ (reference sequence). The CDR3 is 14 residues long. V lost 3 bases and J lost 4; bases outside the gene matches: 5. CDR3 sequence (DNA): TGTGCCAGCAGCTTTGACCAGGGGGTCTATGGCTACACCTTC. Translated: CASSFDQGVYGYTF.

This clonotype came up many times. The rearrangement joins TRBV6-1 to TRBJ2-5, with 10 bases that match TRBD2. This CDR3 spans 15 amino acids. V lost 5 bases to trimming and J lost 2 bases; unmatched junction nucleotides: 5. Germline V gene lookup returns CDR1 MNHNS and CDR2 SASEGT. CDR3 region: CASSTGLATQETQYF. The CDR3 DNA follows: TGTGCCAGCAGTACGGGACTAGCGACGCAAGAGACCCAGTACTTC.

The chain employs TRBV27 and TRBJ2-2, with D perhaps given as TRBD1 or TRBD2 (5 bases each). Germline lookup yields CDR1 MNHEY and CDR2 SMNVEV (reference sequence). V was clipped by 8 bases and J by 7 bases, with 8 bases between them. The CDR3 is 11 amino acids. CDR3 sequence (DNA): TGTGCCAGCCGGGACCTCGGGGAGCTGTTTTTT. As protein: CASRDLGELFF.

This clonotype was counted between two and nine times. The gene calls are TRBV19 and TRBJ2-7, with TRBD2 identical over 10 bases. The V gene end was trimmed by 6 bases and the J gene end by 7 bases; junction bases not matched to a gene: 9. The CDR3 covers 14 residues. Germline V CDR1 and CDR2: LNHDA, SQIVND (reference sequence). The CDR3 nucleotides are TGTGCCAGTAGGCAGACTAGCGGGCCGGGGGAGCAGTACTTC. It is translated as CASRQTSGPGEQYF.

This clonotype has ten or more counts. This chain connects TRBV19 to TRBJ2-7, with 10 bases that match TRBD2. V dropped 1 base and J dropped 4; count of bases not matched to a gene: 7. CDR3 length equals 16 residues. From germline, CDR1 is LNHDA and CDR2 SQIVND (reference sequence). CDR3 nucleotides: TGTGCCAGTAGTATAGTCATCACTAGCGGGACTTACGAGCAGTACTTC. This sequence encodes CASSIVITSGTYEQYF.

This clonotype was counted at least ten times. V and J are TRBV20-1 and TRBJ1-1; perhaps TRBD1 as D (6 bases). Germline V lookup: CDR1 DFQATT, CDR2 SNEGSKA (reference sequence). The ends were cut back, 2 bases at V and 10 bases at J, with 14 bases in the middle. CDR3 length: 12 amino acids. This chain's CDR3 is CSARQGSRVAFF. The CDR3 DNA reads as TGCAGTGCTAGACAGGGGAGCAGAGTAGCTTTCTTT.

This clonotype has more than one count but fewer than ten. The chain employs TRBV19 and TRBJ1-1; 9 nucleotides match TRBD1. From germline, CDR1 is LNHDA and CDR2 SQIVND (reference sequence). J gave up 7 bases and V 5 bases, and 11 bases lay outside the gene matches. There are 15 residues in the CDR3. This CDR3 is CASSHPGTGRYEAFF. DNA of the CDR3: TGTGCCAGTAGTCATCCGGGGACAGGGCGCTATGAAGCTTTCTTT. Looking up the rest from reference TRBV19 and TRBJ1-1 gives the full variable domain: DGGITQSPKYLFRKEGQNVTLSCEQNLNHDAMYWYRQDPGQGLRLIYYSQIVNDFQKGDIAEGYSVSREKKESFPLTVTSAQKNPTAFYLCASSHPGTGRYEAFFGQGTRLTVV.